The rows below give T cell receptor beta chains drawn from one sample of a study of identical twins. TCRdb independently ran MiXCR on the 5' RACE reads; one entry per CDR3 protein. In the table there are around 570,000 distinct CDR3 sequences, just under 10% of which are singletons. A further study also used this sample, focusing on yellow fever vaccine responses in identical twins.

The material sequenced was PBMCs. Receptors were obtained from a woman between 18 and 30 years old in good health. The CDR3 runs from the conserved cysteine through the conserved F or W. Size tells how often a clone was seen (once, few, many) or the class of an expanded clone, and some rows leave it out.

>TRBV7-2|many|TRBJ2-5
CASSSGLQETQYF
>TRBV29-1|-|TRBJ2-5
CSVRGRERETQYF
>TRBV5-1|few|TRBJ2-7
CASSPRPGQGPYEQYF
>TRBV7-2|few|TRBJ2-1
CASSVAGASYNEQFF
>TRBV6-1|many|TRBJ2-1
CASSTAGTYNEQFF
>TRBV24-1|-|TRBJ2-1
CATRGGQRNEQFF
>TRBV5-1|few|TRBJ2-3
CASSTGQGGADTQYF
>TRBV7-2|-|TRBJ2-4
CASSLAGGQTYF
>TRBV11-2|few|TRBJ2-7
CASSLDLAGPPSYEQYF
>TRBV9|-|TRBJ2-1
CASSGAGGNEQFF
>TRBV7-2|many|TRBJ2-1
CASSLWPNNEQFF
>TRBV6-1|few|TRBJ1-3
CASRNPGQGADTIYF
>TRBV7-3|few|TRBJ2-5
CASSLNGGQETQYF
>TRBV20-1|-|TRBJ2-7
CSARGTGGHEQYF
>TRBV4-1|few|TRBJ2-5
CASSQVGGAGETQYF
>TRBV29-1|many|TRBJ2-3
CSAGVTTDTQYF
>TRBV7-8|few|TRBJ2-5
CASSLREAREETQYF
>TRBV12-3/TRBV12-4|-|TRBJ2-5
CASSFLLEETQYF
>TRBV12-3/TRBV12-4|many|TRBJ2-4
CASSPRSLNIQYF
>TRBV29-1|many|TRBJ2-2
CSVRVQAGELFF
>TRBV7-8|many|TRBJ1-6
CASSLGGHNSPLHF
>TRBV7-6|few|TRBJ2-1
CASSLMASGTEQFF
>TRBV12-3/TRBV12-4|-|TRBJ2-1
CASSFGGGAGEQFF
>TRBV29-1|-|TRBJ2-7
CSVPKTSGGPVYEQYF
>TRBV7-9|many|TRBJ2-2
CASGPQLAVTGELFF
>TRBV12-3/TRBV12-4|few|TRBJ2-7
CASSLFGASYEQYF
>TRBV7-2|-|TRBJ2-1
CASSSETSGAYNEQFF
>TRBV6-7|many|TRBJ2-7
CASSSPGHGTDNYF
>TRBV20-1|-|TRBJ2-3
CSASIAGGPADTQYF
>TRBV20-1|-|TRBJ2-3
CSAPGLAGGTDTQYF
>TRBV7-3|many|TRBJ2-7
CASSLQSRGSYEQYF
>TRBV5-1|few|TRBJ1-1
CASSLDPLTGGEAFF
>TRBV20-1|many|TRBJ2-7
CSADTGTLGYEQYF
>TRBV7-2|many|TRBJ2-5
CASSPRQGGETQYF
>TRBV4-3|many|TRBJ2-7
CASSQTQGTYEQYF
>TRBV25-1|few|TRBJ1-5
CASSDGTGSNQPQHF
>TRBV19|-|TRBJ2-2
CASSIGLAGGNTGELFF
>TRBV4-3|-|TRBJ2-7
CASSPDRGLIYEQYF
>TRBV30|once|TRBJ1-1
CAWSVPISGTHTEAFF
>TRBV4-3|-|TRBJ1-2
CASSQDGYGYGYTF
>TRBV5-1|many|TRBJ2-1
CASSFGGPNEQFF
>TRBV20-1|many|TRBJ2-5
CSAKRLGPAGETQYF
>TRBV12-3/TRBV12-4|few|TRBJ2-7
CASTSSGGASYEQYF
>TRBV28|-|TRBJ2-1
CASSFRGGFGEQFF
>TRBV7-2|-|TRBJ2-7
CASSLQRGQGIYEQYF
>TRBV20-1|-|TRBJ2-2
CSATGTPTGELFF
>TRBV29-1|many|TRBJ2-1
CSGRGSSYNEQFF
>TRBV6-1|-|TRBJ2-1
CASRQGTYNEQFF
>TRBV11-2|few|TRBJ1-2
CASSRTWTETIDYTF
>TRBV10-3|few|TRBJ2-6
CAISESRQIRANVLTF
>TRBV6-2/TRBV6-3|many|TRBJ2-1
CASSYLKLNEQFF
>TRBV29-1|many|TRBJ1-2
CSARQGNYGYTF
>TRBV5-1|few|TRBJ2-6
CASSLETGPGANVLTF
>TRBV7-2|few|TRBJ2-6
CASSLRPPSGANVLTF